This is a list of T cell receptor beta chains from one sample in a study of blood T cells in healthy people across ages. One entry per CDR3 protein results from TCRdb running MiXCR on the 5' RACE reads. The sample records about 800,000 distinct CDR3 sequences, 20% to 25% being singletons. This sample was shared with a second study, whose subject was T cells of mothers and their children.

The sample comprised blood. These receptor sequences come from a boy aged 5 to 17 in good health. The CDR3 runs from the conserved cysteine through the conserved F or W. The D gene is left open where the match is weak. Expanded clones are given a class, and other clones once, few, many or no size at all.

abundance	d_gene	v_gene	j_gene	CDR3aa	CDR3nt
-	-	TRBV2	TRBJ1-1	CASSEWAGNEAFF	TGTGCCAGCAGTGAATGGGCCGGTAATGAAGCTTTCTTT
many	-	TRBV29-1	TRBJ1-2	CSVGVQRLYGYTF	TGCAGCGTTGGAGTCCAGCGCCTATATGGCTACACCTTC
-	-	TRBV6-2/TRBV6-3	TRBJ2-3	CASSYNGAPTLTDTQYF	TGTGCCAGCAGTTACAACGGAGCCCCGACCCTTACAGATACGCAGTATTTT
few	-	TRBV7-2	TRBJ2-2	CASSLQPTVTGELFF	TGTGCCAGCAGCTTACAGCCCACCGTCACCGGGGAGCTGTTTTTT
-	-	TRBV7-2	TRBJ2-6	CASSQVHGANVLTF	TGTGCCAGCAGCCAGGTCCACGGGGCCAACGTCCTGACTTTC
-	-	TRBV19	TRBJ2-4	CASSTSDLAKNIQYF	TGTGCCAGTAGTACGTCAGACTTAGCCAAAAACATCCAGTACTTC
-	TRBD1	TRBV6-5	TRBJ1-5	CASSFPGQGAGNQPQHF	TGTGCCAGCAGTTTTCCGGGACAGGGGGCGGGCAATCAGCCCCAGCATTTT
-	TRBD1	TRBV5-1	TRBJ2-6	CASTRTGDGGANVLTF	TGCGCCAGCACGAGAACAGGGGATGGTGGGGCCAACGTCCTGACTTTC
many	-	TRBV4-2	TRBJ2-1	CASSQDGDEQFF	TGTGCCAGCAGCCAAGATGGGGATGAGCAGTTCTTC
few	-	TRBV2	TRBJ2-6	CASKDTGANVLTF	TGTGCCAGCAAAGATACCGGGGCCAACGTCCTGACTTTC
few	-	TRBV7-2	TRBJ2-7	CASSGVRGRGSYEQHF	TGTGCCAGCAGCGGAGTTAGGGGCCGGGGATCCTACGAGCAGCACTTC
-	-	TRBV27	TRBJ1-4	CASSPRGDWEKLFF	TGTGCCAGCAGTCCTAGGGGGGATTGGGAAAAACTGTTTTTT
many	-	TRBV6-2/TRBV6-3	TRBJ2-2	CASSYWGAGELFF	TGTGCCAGCAGTTATTGGGGTGCCGGGGAGCTGTTTTTT
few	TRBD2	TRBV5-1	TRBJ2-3	CASSSLAGGLVDTQYF	TGCGCCAGCAGCTCCCTAGCGGGAGGGCTCGTAGATACGCAATATTTT
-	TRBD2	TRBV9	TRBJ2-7	CASSVQAGGTYEQYF	TGTGCCAGCAGCGTTCAAGCGGGGGGGACCTACGAGCAGTACTTC
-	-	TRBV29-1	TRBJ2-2	CSATGISGELFF	TGCAGCGCAACAGGAATCTCCGGGGAGCTGTTTTTT
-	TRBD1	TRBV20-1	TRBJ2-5	CSASSPGGETQYF	TGCAGTGCTAGTTCCCCAGGGGGCGAGACCCAGTACTTC
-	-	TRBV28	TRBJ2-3	CASSLVSRPTDTQYF	TGTGCCAGCAGTTTAGTGTCCAGGCCCACAGATACGCAGTATTTT
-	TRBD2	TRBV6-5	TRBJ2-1	CASSYSSGDEEQFF	TGTGCCAGCAGTTACTCGAGCGGGGACGAGGAGCAGTTCTTC
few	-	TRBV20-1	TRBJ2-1	CSAPGPYNEQFF	TGCAGTGCCCCAGGCCCCTACAATGAGCAGTTCTTC